The clone carrying this T cell receptor beta chain showed up just a few times. Its specificity is unknown. The data were obtained in a study of CD4 T cells in relation to SARS-CoV-2 and coronaviruses. As for the study in general: After 10 days of antigen culture, PBMC TCR beta CDR3s were sequenced. Crossreactive spike epitopes shared across donors were mapped to their HLA restriction.

Between the trimmed V and J ends, which lost 0 bases and 2 bases, there was a span of 12 bases. This CDR3 contains 15 residues. CDR1 SGHDT and CDR2 YYEEEE come from the germline V gene. The assay was immunoSEQ multiplex PCR, and TCRdb's table has in-frame clones only and misses some. The data contain about 39,000 clones, 77% of them singletons. Naive or memory CD4+ cells were cultured 1:1 with T cell-depleted PBMCs plus CEF. Study-wide results and caveats: Culture-expanded clones reflect memory recall rather than primary priming during culture.

J is TRBJ2-7 and V is TRBV5-6, with D perhaps TRBD1 (5 bases). This receptor was obtained from an adult with COVID-19. Sequencing was done on a sample of memory CD4+ T cells from PBMCs, cultured in vitro. In nucleotides, the CDR3 is TGTGCCAGCAGCTTGGGGTGGGGCGGAGCCTACGAGCAGTACTTC. Amino acid sequence: CASSLGWGGAYEQYF.